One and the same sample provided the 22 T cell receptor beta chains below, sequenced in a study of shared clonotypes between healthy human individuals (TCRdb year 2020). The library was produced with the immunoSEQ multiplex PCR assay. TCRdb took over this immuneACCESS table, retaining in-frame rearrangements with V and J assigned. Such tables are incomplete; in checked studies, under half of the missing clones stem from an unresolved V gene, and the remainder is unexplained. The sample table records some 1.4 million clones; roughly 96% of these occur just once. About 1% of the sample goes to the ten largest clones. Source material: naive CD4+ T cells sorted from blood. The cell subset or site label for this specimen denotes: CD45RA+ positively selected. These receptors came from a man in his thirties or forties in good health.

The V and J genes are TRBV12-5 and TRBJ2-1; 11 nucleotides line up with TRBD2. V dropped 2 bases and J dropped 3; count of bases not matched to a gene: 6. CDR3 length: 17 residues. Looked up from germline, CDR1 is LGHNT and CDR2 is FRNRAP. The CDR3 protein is CASGLTSGSVNYNEQFF. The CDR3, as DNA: TGTGCTAGTGGTTTGACTAGCGGGAGTGTTAACTACAATGAGCAGTTCTTC.

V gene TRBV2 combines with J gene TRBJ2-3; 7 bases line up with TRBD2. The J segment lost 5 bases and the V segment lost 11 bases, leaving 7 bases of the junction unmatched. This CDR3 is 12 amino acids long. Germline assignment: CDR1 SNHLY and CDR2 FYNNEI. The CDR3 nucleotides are TGTGCCGGGAAGAGGGAGGGAGATACGCAGTATTTT. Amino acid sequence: CAGKREGDTQYF.

This chain's CDR3 is CASSPRSYYNEQFF. The CDR3 coding sequence is TGTGCCAGCAGCCCCAGGTCCTACTACAATGAGCAGTTCTTC. V usage is TRBV11-2 and J usage is TRBJ2-1; D remains unclear. Deletions cut 5 bases from V and 3 bases from J, with 11 bases between. The CDR3 is 14 residues long. Looked up from germline, CDR1 is SGHAT and CDR2 is FQNNGV.

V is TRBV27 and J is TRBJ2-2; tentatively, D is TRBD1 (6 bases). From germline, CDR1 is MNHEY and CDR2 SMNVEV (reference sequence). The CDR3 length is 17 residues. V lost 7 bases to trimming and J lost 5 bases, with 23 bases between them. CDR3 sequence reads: CASTPRVLGGDTGELFF. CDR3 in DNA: TGTGCCAGCACCCCAAGGGTCCTAGGGGGAGATACCGGGGAGCTGTTTTTT.

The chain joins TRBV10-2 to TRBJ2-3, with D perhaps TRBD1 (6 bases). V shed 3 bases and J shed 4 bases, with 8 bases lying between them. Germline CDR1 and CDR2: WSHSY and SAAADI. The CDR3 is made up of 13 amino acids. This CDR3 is CASSDNRADTQYF. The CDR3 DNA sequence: TGCGCCAGCAGTGATAACAGGGCAGATACGCAGTATTTT.

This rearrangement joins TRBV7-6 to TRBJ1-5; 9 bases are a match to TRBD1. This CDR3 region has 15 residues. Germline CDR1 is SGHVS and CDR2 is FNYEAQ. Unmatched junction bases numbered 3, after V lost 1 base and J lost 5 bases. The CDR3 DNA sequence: TGTGCCAGCAGCTTAGACGGACAGGGGTATCAGCCCCAGCATTTT. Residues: CASSLDGQGYQPQHF.

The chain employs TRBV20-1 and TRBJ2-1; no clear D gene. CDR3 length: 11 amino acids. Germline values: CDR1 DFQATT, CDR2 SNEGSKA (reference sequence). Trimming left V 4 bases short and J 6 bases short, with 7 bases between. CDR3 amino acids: CSAINPNEQFF. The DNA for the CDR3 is TGCAGTGCTATCAATCCCAATGAGCAGTTCTTC.

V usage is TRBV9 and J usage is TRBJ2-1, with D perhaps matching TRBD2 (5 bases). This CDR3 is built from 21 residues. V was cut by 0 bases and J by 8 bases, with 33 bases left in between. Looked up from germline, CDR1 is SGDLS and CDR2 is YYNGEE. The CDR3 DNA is TGTGCCAGCAGCGTAGCCGGGTACGCTACGGAGGCACCCAAAATTGTAGATGAGCAGTTCTTC. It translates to CASSVAGYATEAPKIVDEQFF.

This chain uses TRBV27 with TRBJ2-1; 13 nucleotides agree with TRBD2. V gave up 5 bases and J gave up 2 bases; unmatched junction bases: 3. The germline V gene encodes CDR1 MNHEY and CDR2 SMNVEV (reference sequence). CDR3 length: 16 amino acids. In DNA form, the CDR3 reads TGTGCCAGCAGTGGGACTAGCGGGATGGCCTACAATGAGCAGTTCTTC. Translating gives CASSGTSGMAYNEQFF.

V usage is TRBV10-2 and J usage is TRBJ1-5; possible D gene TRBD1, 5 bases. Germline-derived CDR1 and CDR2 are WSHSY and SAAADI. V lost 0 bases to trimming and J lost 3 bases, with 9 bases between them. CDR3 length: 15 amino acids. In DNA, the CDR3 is TGCGCCAGCAGTGAGTCCGGGGGGACCAATCAGCCCCAGCATTTT. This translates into CASSESGGTNQPQHF.

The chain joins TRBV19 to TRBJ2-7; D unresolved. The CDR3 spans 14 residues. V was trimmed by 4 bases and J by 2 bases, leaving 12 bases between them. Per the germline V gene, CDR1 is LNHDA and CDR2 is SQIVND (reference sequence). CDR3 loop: CASSTGLFTYEQYF. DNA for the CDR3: TGTGCCAGTAGTACGGGCCTGTTTACCTACGAGCAGTACTTC.

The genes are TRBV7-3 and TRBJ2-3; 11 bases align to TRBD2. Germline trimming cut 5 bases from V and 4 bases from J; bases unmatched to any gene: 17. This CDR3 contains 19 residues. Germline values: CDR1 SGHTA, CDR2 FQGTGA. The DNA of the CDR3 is TGTGCCAGCAGCCCCTATTTACTAGCGGGGGCGGCGTACGCAGATACGCAGTATTTT. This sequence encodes CASSPYLLAGAAYADTQYF. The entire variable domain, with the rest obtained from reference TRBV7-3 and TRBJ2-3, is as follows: GAGVSQTPSNKVTEKGKYVELRCDPISGHTALYWYRQSLGQGPEFLIYFQGTGAADDSGLPNDRFFAVRPEGSVSTLKIQRTERGDSAVYLCASSPYLLAGAAYADTQYFGPGTRLTVL.

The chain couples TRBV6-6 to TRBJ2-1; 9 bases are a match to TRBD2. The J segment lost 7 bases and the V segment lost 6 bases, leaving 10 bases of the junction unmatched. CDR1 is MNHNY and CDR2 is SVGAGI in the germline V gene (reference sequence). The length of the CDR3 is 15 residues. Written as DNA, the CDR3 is TGTGCCAGCAGGACTAGGGGACTAGCCCTAAATGAGCAGTTCTTC. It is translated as CASRTRGLALNEQFF.

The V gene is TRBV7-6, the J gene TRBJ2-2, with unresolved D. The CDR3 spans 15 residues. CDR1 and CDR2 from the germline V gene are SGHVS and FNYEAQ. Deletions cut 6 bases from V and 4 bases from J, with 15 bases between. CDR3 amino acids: CASRVTGKPTGELFF. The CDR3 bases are TGTGCCAGCAGGGTCACTGGCAAACCCACCGGGGAGCTGTTTTTT.

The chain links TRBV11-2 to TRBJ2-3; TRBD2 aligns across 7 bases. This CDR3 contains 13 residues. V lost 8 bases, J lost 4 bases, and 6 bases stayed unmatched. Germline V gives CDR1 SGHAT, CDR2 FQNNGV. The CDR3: CASSRGGADTQYF. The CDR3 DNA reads TGTGCCAGCTCCCGGGGAGGGGCAGATACGCAGTATTTT.

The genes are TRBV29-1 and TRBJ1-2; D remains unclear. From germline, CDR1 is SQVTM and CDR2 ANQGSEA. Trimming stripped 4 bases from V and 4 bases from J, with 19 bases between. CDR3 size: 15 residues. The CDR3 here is CSVVRPGLSRYGYTF. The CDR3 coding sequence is TGCAGCGTTGTGCGCCCGGGGTTGAGTCGCTATGGCTACACCTTC.

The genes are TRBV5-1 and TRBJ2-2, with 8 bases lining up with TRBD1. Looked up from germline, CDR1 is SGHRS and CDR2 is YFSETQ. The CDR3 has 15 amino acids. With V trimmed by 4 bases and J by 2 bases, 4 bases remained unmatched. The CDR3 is CASSRDRPNTGELFF. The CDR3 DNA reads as TGCGCCAGCAGCCGGGACAGGCCAAACACCGGGGAGCTGTTTTTT.

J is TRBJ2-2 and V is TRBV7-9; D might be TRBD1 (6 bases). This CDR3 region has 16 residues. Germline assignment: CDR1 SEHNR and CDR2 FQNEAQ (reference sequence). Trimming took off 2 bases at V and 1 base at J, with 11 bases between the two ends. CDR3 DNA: TGTGCCAGCAGCTTAAGGGCAGGGGTGAACACCGGGGAGCTGTTTTTT. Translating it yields CASSLRAGVNTGELFF.

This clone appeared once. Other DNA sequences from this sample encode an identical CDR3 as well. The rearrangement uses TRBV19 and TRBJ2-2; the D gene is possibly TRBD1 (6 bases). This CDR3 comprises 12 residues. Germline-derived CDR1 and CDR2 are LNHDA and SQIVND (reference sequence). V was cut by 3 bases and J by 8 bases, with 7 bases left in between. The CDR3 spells CASSIGTGELFF. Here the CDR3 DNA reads TGTGCCAGTAGTATCGGGACAGGGGAGCTGTTTTTT.

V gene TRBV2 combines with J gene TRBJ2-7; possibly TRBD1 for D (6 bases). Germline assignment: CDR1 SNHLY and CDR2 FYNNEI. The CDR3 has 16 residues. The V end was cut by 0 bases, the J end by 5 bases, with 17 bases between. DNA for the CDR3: TGTGCCAGCAGTGAAGCATGGGCAGGGGAAAGGAACGAGCAGTACTTC. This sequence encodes CASSEAWAGERNEQYF.

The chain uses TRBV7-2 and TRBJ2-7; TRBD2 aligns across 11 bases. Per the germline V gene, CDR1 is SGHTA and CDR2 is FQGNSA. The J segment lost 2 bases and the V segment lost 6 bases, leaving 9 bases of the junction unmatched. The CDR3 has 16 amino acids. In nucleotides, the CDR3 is TGTGCCAGCAGTCCTGATGGTAGCGGGAGGGCCTACGAGCAGTACTTC. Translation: CASSPDGSGRAYEQYF.

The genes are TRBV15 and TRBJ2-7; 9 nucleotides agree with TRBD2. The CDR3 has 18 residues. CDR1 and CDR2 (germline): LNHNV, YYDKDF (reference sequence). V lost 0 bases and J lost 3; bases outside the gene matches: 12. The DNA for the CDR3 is TGTGCCACCAGCAGAGATCCCGGACTAGCGCAAAGTGGCTACGAGCAGTACTTC. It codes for CATSRDPGLAQSGYEQYF.